Presented here are 13 T cell receptor beta chains from one specimen sequenced in a study of tumor-infiltrating lymphocytes in primary liver carcinoma. Unsorted bulk tissue of about 19-33 mg yielded co-extracted RNA and DNA. The researchers produced TCR beta cDNA from roughly 550 ng total RNA with a constant-region primer. Libraries for TCR beta were built through three nested multiplex PCR rounds, which together made up a slightly modified ARM-PCR procedure. It was with TRBV1-TRBV30 forward primers and a C-beta reverse primer that the first two PCR rounds were run, at roughly 11 cycles each. TCRdb used MiXCR to reprocess the multiplex PCR reads, holding one entry per CDR3 protein. The sample shows about 50,000 distinct CDR3 sequences, around 77% of them seen only once. The sequenced sample consisted of liver tumor tissue from sampling region 5. Regarding subset: tumor region T5, tumor centre. These receptor sequences come from a man aged 40-49 years with primary liver carcinoma and hepatitis B virus infection.

The chain links TRBV16 to TRBJ2-7; D possibly corresponds to TRBD1 (5 bases). V was clipped by 0 bases and J by 2 bases, with 5 bases between them. Germline loops: CDR1 KGHSY, CDR2 FQNENV. CDR3 size: 13 residues. In nucleotides, the CDR3 is TGTGCCAGCAGCCAATCAGGGGCCTACGAGCAGTACTTC. It codes for CASSQSGAYEQYF.

This clonotype is categorized as medium-sized (0.01 to 0.1%). This chain connects TRBV7-9 to TRBJ2-2, with a weak D call TRBD1 (5 bases). The CDR3 is 16 amino acids. Germline loops: CDR1 SEHNR, CDR2 FQNEAQ (reference sequence). Trimming stripped 1 base from V and 5 bases from J, with 14 bases between. The CDR3 nucleotides read TGTGCCAGCAGCTTAGTTCTTCAGGGTTGGACCGGGGAGCTGTTTTTT. Translating gives CASSLVLQGWTGELFF. Supplemented by reference TRBV7-9 and TRBJ2-2, the full variable domain reads DTGVSQNPRHKITKRGQNVTFRCDPISEHNRLYWYRQTLGQGPEFLTYFQNEAQLEKSRLLSDRFSAERPKGSFSTLEIQRTEQGDSAMYLCASSLVLQGWTGELFFGEGSRLTVL.

As to this clonotype: Mismatch with germline at one junction end may stem from a read error. The chain links TRBV11-2 to TRBJ2-7; TRBD1 is a possible D gene (5 bases). CDR1 and CDR2 (germline): SGHAT, FQNNGV. The length of the CDR3 is 14 residues. In DNA form, the CDR3 reads TGTGCCGGCAGCTTAGATGCTAGGGGCTATGAACAGTACTTC. As protein: CAGSLDARGYEQYF.

At least ten counts were recorded for this clonotype. This chain connects TRBV18 to TRBJ1-3; tentative D call: TRBD1 (6 bases). This CDR3 region has 16 residues. Trimming removed 3 bases from V and 1 base from J, with 13 bases in between. Looked up from germline, CDR1 is KGHSH and CDR2 is LQKENI. The CDR3 loop is CASSPRTAASGNTIYF. The CDR3 nucleotides read TGTGCCAGCTCACCGAGGACAGCGGCTTCTGGAAACACCATATATTTT.

Comments on this clonotype: A read error may produce the germline difference seen at one junction end. This sequence joins TRBV29-1 and TRBJ2-7; 7 nucleotides line up with TRBD1. CDR3 length: 15 residues. Germline CDR1 and CDR2: SQVTM and ANQGSEA. DNA for the CDR3: TGCAGGGTTGAAGAAATGACAGGGCCCGGTGGACGACGGTACTTC. It specifies CRVEEMTGPGGRRYF.

V and J are TRBV9 and TRBJ1-2; D unclear. From germline, CDR1 is SGDLS and CDR2 YYNGEE. The CDR3 consists of 14 residues. V was shortened by 3 bases and J by 8 bases, with 17 bases between the two germline ends. CDR3 sequence (DNA): TGTGCCAGCAGCGCCCAAACTGGAGTGTACGGCTACACCTTC. Its translation: CASSAQTGVYGYTF. The whole variable domain, filled in from reference TRBV9 and TRBJ1-2, reads DSGVTQTPKHLITATGQRVTLRCSPRSGDLSVYWYQQSLDQGLQFLIQYYNGEERAKGNILERFSAQQFPDLHSELNLSSLELGDSALYFCASSAQTGVYGYTFGSGTRLTVV.

The J gene is TRBJ2-2, the V gene TRBV4-1, with 12 bases lining up with TRBD1. This CDR3 has 16 amino acids. Trimming cost V 5 bases and J 5 bases; bases outside gene matches: 6. Germline V gives CDR1 MGHRA, CDR2 YSYEKL. The CDR3 reads CASSVGTGGGTGELFF. CDR3 DNA sequence: TGCGCCAGCAGCGTCGGGACAGGGGGCGGTACCGGGGAGCTGTTTTTT.

Comments on this clonotype: The conserved phenylalanine or tryptophan is not found at the CDR3 terminus, so this likely reflects a read error. J is TRBJ2-5 and V is TRBV5-8; D is unclear. Germline V gives CDR1 SGHTS, CDR2 YDEGEE. V gave up 5 bases and J gave up 5 bases, with 19 bases separating them. The CDR3 consists of 15 residues. The CDR3 sequence is CASRTTDGRQETQYI. The CDR3 DNA follows: TGTGCCAGCAGGACGACGGACGGTAGGCAGGAGACCCAGTACATC.

A remark on this clonotype: Sequence at one end of the junction differs from germline and may be a read error. The chain has TRBV5-4 and TRBJ2-2; possibly TRBD2 for D (5 bases). The CDR3 has 15 amino acids. Germline V gives CDR1 SGHNT, CDR2 YYREEE (reference sequence). The CDR3 loop is CASSSTNANTGKLFF. The CDR3 region has the DNA TGTGCCAGCAGCTCGACTAATGCGAACACCGGGAAGCTGTTTTTT. Together with reference TRBV5-4 and TRBJ2-2, the CDR3 gives the full variable domain: ETGVTQSPTHLIKTRGQQVTLRCSSQSGHNTVSWYQQALGQGPQFIFQYYREEENGRGNFPPRFSGLQFPNYSSELNVNALELDDSALYLCASSSTNANTGKLFFGEGSRLTVL.

Points on this clonotype: At one end the junction does not follow the germline gene, possibly because of a read error. The rearrangement links TRBV4-1 to TRBJ1-1, with D maybe TRBD1 (6 bases). This CDR3 comprises 15 residues. Germline CDR1 and CDR2: MGHRA and YSYEKL. As DNA, the CDR3 is TGCGCCAGCAGCCGATCAGGGGAGGGACTGATTGAAGTTTTCTTT. Residues: CASSRSGEGLIEVFF.

V is TRBV2 and J is TRBJ2-5; perhaps D is TRBD1 or TRBD2 (5 bases each). The V gene lost 4 bases and the J gene lost 10 bases, with 19 bases spanning the gap. CDR1 and CDR2 from the germline V gene are SNHLY and FYNNEI. This CDR3 has 14 residues. This CDR3 is CASSVGERGLVQYF. In DNA, the CDR3 is TGTGCCAGCAGTGTGGGCGAGAGGGGATTGGTCCAGTACTTC.

Note on this clonotype: A read error may produce the germline difference seen at one junction end. The chain employs TRBV2 and TRBJ1-1; possibly TRBD1 for D (6 bases). The CDR3 runs to 17 residues. The germline CDR1 and CDR2 sequences are SNHLY and FYNNEI. The CDR3 DNA follows: TGTCCCAGAAGCCCCTTGGGGGGGGCCAAGGAGATCACTGAAGCTTTCTTT. This encodes CPRSPLGGAKEITEAFF.

With regard to this clonotype: Without the conserved terminal phenylalanine or tryptophan, this CDR3 likely stems from a read error. The DNA is omitted, as the CDR3 cannot be located on it reliably, and the CDR3 follows TCRdb's listing. The chain links TRBV29-1 to TRBJ2-5; TRBD2 is taken as the D call from the table, unchecked against the DNA. Including both end residues, the CDR3 is 15 amino acids long. Per germline, CDR1 SQVTM and CDR2 ANQGSEA. CDR3 in amino acids: CSVRTSGSWAETKYL.